The 7 T cell receptor beta chains given below trace back to one sample, sequenced in a study of T cells in women clearing cervical HPV infection (dated by TCRdb to between 2018 and 2020). The library was produced with the immunoSEQ multiplex PCR assay. The source is immuneACCESS, and TCRdb retained only in-frame sequences with V and J called. Part of the clones is not carried over; for the studies checked, unresolved V genes explain less than half of this, and the remainder is unexplained. This sample's listing comprises 29,000 or so clones. The ten biggest clones cover approximately 2.9% of the sample. Sequencing used blood buffy coat. These receptors were collected from a woman aged 18 to 75 with a cervical HPV16 infection that either progressed to CIN3+ or cleared (not recorded which).

About this clone itself: The CDR3 extends 3 residues past the end of the read, so its final part is completed from the germline J gene. The chain carries TRBV29-1 and TRBJ1-2, with 7 bases that match TRBD1. The CDR3 length is 14 residues. CDR1 SQVTM and CDR2 ANQGSEA come from the germline V gene. The ends lost 7 bases at V and 6 bases at J; junction bases unmatched: 14. CDR3 protein: CSGWTGGPLNGYTF. The sequenced part of the CDR3 DNA is TGCAGCGGATGGACAGGCGGCCCCTTGAATGGC.

Note on this clone: Coverage ceases 3 residues before the CDR3 finishes, and the germline J gene fills in the end. V gene TRBV2 combines with J gene TRBJ2-7, with TRBD2 matching over 12 bases. The CDR3 is 15 amino acids. The ends lost 6 bases at V and 1 base at J; junction bases unmatched: 4. Germline CDR1 is SNHLY and CDR2 is FYNNEI. The CDR3 sequence: CASSRTSGESYEQYF. The sequenced CDR3 bases are TGTGCCAGCAGCCGGACTAGCGGGGAATCCTACGAG.

Note on this clone: Read data end 3 residues before the CDR3 end; the end is taken from the germline J gene. The chain carries TRBV20-1 and TRBJ1-5, with a weak D call TRBD1 (6 bases). Germline CDR1 and CDR2: DFQATT and SNEGSKA (reference sequence). This CDR3 region has 16 residues. Trimming shortened V by 6 bases and J by 6 bases, and 24 bases separated the two germline ends. The DNA read from the CDR3 is TGCAGTGCACCCCGGGTCAGGGGCTTCAGCGGTCAGCCC. It translates to CSAPRVRGFSGQP. The full CDR3 reads CSAPRVRGFSGQPQHF.

Remarks on this clone: Coverage ceases 3 residues before the CDR3 finishes, and the germline J gene fills in the end. The chain has TRBV24-1 and TRBJ2-1; TRBD1 matches 9 bases. This CDR3 spans 15 amino acids. CDR1 is KGHDR and CDR2 is SFDVKD in the germline V gene. The J segment lost 8 bases and the V segment lost 3 bases, leaving 7 bases of the junction unmatched. The CDR3 bases that were read are TGTGCCACCAGTGATAAAACAGGGGGCGGGCATGAG. Translated, it gives CATSDKTGGGHE. The whole CDR3 sequence reads CATSDKTGGGHEQFF.

Worth noting for this clone: The CDR3 extends 3 residues past the end of the read, so its final part is completed from the germline J gene. The rearrangement joins TRBV30 to TRBJ2-1, with D possibly being TRBD2 (5 bases). The V gene lost 0 bases and the J gene lost 8 bases, with 17 bases spanning the gap. CDR1 and CDR2 from the germline V gene are GTSNPN and SVGIG (reference sequence). CDR3 length equals 15 residues. The CDR3 bases that were read are TGTGCCTGGAGTGTAGGATATGAGGGCAGGCATGAG. Amino acid sequence: CAWSVGYEGRHE. The whole CDR3 region reads CAWSVGYEGRHEQFF. The full variable domain, with the rest looked up from reference TRBV30 and TRBJ2-1, is SQTIHQWPATLVQPVGSPLSLECTVEGTSNPNLYWYRQAAGRGLQLLFYSVGIGQISSEVPQNLSASRPQDRQFILSSKKLLLSDSGFYLCAWSVGYEGRHEQFFGPGTRLTVL.

About this clone: The sequenced fragment ends 3 residues before the CDR3 boundary, so the rest is inferred from the germline J gene. V and J are TRBV30 and TRBJ2-3, with 12 nucleotides matching TRBD2. Looked up from germline, CDR1 is GTSNPN and CDR2 is SVGIG (reference sequence). The CDR3 is 16 residues long. After removal of 0 bases from V and 6 bases from J, the junction contained 7 bases not matched to a gene. CDR3 DNA, as far as it was read: TGTGCCTGGAGTGTGGCTAGCGGGAGGGCGGGGGATACG. It encodes CAWSVASGRAGDT. The whole CDR3 protein reads CAWSVASGRAGDTQYF.

A remark on this clone: From the germline J gene comes the end of the CDR3, since the read stops 3 residues before it. The genes are TRBV4-2 and TRBJ2-3; 12 bases match TRBD2. Looked up from germline, CDR1 is LGHNA and CDR2 is YNFKEQ. V was pared by 4 bases and J by 2 bases, with 7 bases of the junction left unmatched. The CDR3 sequence is 17 residues long. The part of the CDR3 DNA that was read is TGTGCCAGCAGCCCACCGACTAGCGGGGGAATCACAGATACG. Its protein is CASSPPTSGGITDT. The complete CDR3 reads CASSPPTSGGITDTQYF.